This TCR beta chain was identified in a study of blood T cell repertoires in COVID-19. Across the whole study: Material from acute and convalescent COVID-19 was sourced from the United States, Italy and Spain.

Germline values: CDR1 SQVTM, CDR2 ANQGSEA. This CDR3 region has 14 residues. Trimming removed 2 bases at V and 4 bases at J, with 14 bases between. Participant-given clinical history determined each cohort assignment. Assay used: immunoSEQ multiplex PCR; TCRdb lists only in-frame clones, some missing. Of over 200,000 clones listed, 70% to 90% are singletons. The sequence came from a woman aged 30 to 39 who had been exposed to COVID-19. The sample taken for sequencing was PBMCs or T cells enriched from blood (not recorded which). This chain uses TRBV29-1 with TRBJ1-1; D is uncertain. DNA for the CDR3: TGCAGCGTTGAAAAATCCTTGGTGAGCACTGAAGCTTTCTTT. It specifies CSVEKSLVSTEAFF.